The present TCR beta chain was sequenced within a study of long-term antiretroviral therapy in people with HIV. Study-wide results and caveats: From the mid-2000s to the late 2010s, blood was obtained, possibly while participants received older ART regimens. Pre-ART clonal expansion yielded clones that dominated the repertoire at all time points.

This clone was seen a handful of times. Its antigen remains unknown. Version v3.0 of the immunoSEQ assay ran at survey level. Assay: immunoSEQ multiplex PCR; the TCRdb copy retains only in-frame clones and omits some. The table has 30,000 or so clones, roughly 74% seen once. The CDR3 is 15 amino acids. V shed 0 bases, J shed 6 bases, and the junction held 7 bases outside the gene matches. Germline V gene data show CDR1 as MNHEY and CDR2 as SVGAGI. The chain couples TRBV6-5 to TRBJ2-7, with 8 bases aligning to TRBD1. The source material was unsorted PBMCs, sampled 3 years after starting antiretroviral therapy. The receptor was isolated from a man aged 45-60 years with HIV. The CDR3 nucleotides are TGTGCCAGCAGTTACTCGCGGGCAGGGGGCGTCGAGCAGTACTTC. Its translation: CASSYSRAGGVEQYF.